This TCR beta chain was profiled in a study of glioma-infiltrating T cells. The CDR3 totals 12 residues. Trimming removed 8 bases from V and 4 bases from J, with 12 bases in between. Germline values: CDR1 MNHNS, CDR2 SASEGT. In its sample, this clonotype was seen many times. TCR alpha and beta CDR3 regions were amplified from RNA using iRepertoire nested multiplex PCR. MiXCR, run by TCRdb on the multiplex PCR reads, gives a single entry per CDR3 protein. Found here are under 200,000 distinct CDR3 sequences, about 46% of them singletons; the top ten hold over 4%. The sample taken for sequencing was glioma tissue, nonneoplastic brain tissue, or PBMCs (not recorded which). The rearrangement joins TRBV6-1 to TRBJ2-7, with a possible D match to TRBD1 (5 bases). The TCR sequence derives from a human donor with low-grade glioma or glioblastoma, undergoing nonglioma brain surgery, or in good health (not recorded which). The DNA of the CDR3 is TGTGCCAGCGGGGCCAGGTCGTACGAGCAGTACTTC. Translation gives CASGARSYEQYF.